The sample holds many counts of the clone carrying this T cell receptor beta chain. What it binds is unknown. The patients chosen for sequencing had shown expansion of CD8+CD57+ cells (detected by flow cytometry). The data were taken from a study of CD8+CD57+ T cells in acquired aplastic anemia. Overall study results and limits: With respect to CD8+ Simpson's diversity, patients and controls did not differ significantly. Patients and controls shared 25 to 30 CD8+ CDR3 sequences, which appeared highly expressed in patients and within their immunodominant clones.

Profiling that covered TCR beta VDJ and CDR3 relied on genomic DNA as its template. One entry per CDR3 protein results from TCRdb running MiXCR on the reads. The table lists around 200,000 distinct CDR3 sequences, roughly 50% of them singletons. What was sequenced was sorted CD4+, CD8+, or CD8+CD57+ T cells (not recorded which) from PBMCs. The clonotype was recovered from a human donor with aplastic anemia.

DNA for the CDR3: TGCAGTGCTAGAGGGAGGGGCACAGATACGCAGTATTTT. It encodes CSARGRGTDTQYF. This rearrangement joins TRBV20-1 to TRBJ2-3, with D perhaps matching TRBD2 (6 bases). V dropped 1 base and J dropped 1 base, with 6 bases sitting between them. CDR3 size: 13 residues. The germline V gene encodes CDR1 DFQATT and CDR2 SNEGSKA (reference sequence).